Reported below is one T cell receptor beta chain. What it binds is not known. For TCR, cDNA came from 5'RACE template switching, which added a universal primer site and UMIs. TCRdb reprocessed the 5' RACE reads via MiXCR and lists one record per CDR3 protein. Counted here are some 340,000 distinct CDR3 sequences, about 10% occurring once; the ten biggest clones make up around 3.2%. The length of the CDR3 is 15 residues. CDR1 is WSHSY and CDR2 is SAAADI in the germline V gene. The V gene lost 3 bases and the J gene lost 1 base, with 13 bases spanning the gap. These data come from a study of T cells after yellow fever vaccination. Notes on the study in general: Though weaker, the secondary response peaked faster, on day 5 versus 15.

The clonotype comes from a man younger than 35 who received the YFV17D yellow fever vaccine. The V gene is TRBV10-2, the J gene TRBJ2-7; D is unresolved. Sequenced material: CD4+ T cells sorted from PBMCs, taken 45 days after the yellow fever booster vaccination. The CDR3 DNA follows: TGCGCCAGCAGTGACCCCACCATACAGTCCTACGAGCAGTACTTC. This gives the protein CASSDPTIQSYEQYF.